This record covers a single TCR beta chain. The source of the sample is a study of T cell responses to AZD1222 COVID-19 vaccine. In germline, CDR1 is SGDLS, CDR2 YYNGEE. The CDR3 extends over 15 amino acids. The ends lost 3 bases at V and 5 bases at J; junction bases unmatched: 3. TCRdb's table, derived via immunoSEQ multiplex PCR, lists solely in-frame clones and lacks some. The table lists approximately 160,000 clones, about nine tenths of them singletons. The clonotype was recovered from an adult in good health. The rearrangement uses TRBV9 and TRBJ1-6; TRBD1 matches 9 bases. This sample comprised peripheral blood, obtained on day 0 of AZD1222 vaccination. The CDR3: CASSARTGDNSPLHF. CDR3 in DNA: TGTGCCAGCAGCGCTAGGACAGGGGATAATTCACCCCTCCACTTT.